A single sample gave rise to the 15 T cell receptor beta chains below, sequenced in a study of early T cells in non-severe SARS-CoV-2 infection. TCRdb processed the 5' RACE reads anew with MiXCR; each CDR3 protein has one entry. The sample carries tens of thousands of distinct CDR3 sequences, 5.6% recorded once. Input material: whole blood. All receptors derive from an adult who was a healthcare worker with PCR-confirmed SARS-CoV-2 infection or an uninfected control (not recorded which).

The table lists this clonotype with a few counts. The CDR3 region is CASQGGPGSTEAFF. CDR3 nucleotides: TGCGCCAGCCAAGGGGGCCCGGGGAGCACTGAAGCTTTCTTT. This chain joins TRBV5-1 and TRBJ1-1, with 7 bases identical to TRBD1. V lost 7 bases and J lost 4; bases outside the gene matches: 10. Germline CDR1 SGHRS, CDR2 YFSETQ. The CDR3 totals 14 residues.

This clonotype was recorded at least ten times. V is TRBV19 and J is TRBJ1-5; weak D call: TRBD1 (6 bases). The CDR3 sequence is 13 residues long. The germline V gene has CDR1 LNHDA and CDR2 SQIVND (reference sequence). The V and J ends lost 7 bases and 6 bases respectively, with 13 bases between them. The CDR3 DNA is TGTGCCAGTAACGGGGGGGCAGGTCAGCCCCAGCATTTT. Its translation is CASNGGAGQPQHF.

The sample holds many counts of this clonotype. This chain joins TRBV25-1 and TRBJ2-7, with D possibly being TRBD2 (6 bases). CDR1 is MGHDK and CDR2 is SYGVNS in the germline V gene. V lost 3 bases and J 6 bases, leaving 9 bases between the germline ends. This CDR3 spans 12 amino acids. The DNA for the CDR3 is TGTGCCAGCAGTGACCTGGGGGGCGAGCAGTACTTC. As protein: CASSDLGGEQYF.

This clonotype has a handful of counts. The chain recombines TRBV20-1 with TRBJ1-3; D gene unclear. Germline values: CDR1 DFQATT, CDR2 SNEGSKA (reference sequence). The CDR3 loop spans 13 amino acids. Trimming cost V 0 bases and J 1 base, with 4 bases left between them. The CDR3 loop is CSARDASGNTIYF. The DNA of the CDR3 is TGCAGTGCTAGAGACGCTTCTGGAAACACCATATATTTT.

This clonotype was counted ten times or more. The chain combines TRBV18 with TRBJ1-1, with 11 bases fitting TRBD1. This CDR3 has 17 residues. After removal of 5 bases from V and 3 bases from J, the junction contained 11 bases not matched to a gene. Germline CDR1 reads KGHSH; CDR2 reads LQKENI. The chain's CDR3 is CASSTWGQGERYTEAFF. For the CDR3, the DNA is TGTGCCAGCTCAACATGGGGACAGGGGGAAAGGTACACTGAAGCTTTCTTT.

This clonotype was detected a few times. One end of the junction is discordant with germline, which a read error may explain. The rearrangement joins TRBV5-6 to TRBJ2-1; perhaps D is TRBD1 or TRBD2 (6 bases each). The CDR3 length is 14 residues. Germline V gene data show CDR1 as SGHDT and CDR2 as YYEEEE. CDR3 amino acids: CASSAGTSSNEQFF. As DNA, the CDR3 is TGTGCCAGCAGCGCGGGGACATCCTCCAATGAGCAGTTCTTC.

This clonotype was seen at least ten times. This chain links TRBV18 with TRBJ1-4; D unclear. Germline V CDR1 and CDR2: KGHSH, LQKENI. This CDR3 region has 14 residues. Trimming removed 3 bases at V and 8 bases at J, with 13 bases between. In nucleotides, the CDR3 is TGTGCCAGCTCACCCTCTTGGGGAAGGGAAAAACTGTTTTTT. Translated, it gives CASSPSWGREKLFF.

At least ten counts were recorded for this clonotype. V gene TRBV12-3 or TRBV12-4 combines with J gene TRBJ1-1; TRBD1 is a possible D gene (5 bases). V was shortened by 5 bases and J by 13 bases, with 23 bases between the two germline ends. This CDR3 contains 14 residues. The chain's CDR3 is CASSPMAGGAKGFF. The CDR3 DNA reads as TGTGCCAGCAGTCCTATGGCGGGTGGGGCAAAGGGTTTCTTT.

This clonotype has a count of ten or more. This chain connects TRBV27 to TRBJ2-5, with 8 nucleotides matching TRBD1. There are 16 residues in the CDR3. V lost 2 bases, J lost 2 bases, and 7 bases stayed unmatched. The germline gives CDR1 MNHEY, CDR2 SMNVEV (reference sequence). The CDR3 region is CASSLPPRTGQETQYF. The CDR3 bases are TGTGCCAGCAGTTTACCCCCCCGGACAGGGCAAGAGACCCAGTACTTC.

There are many counts of this clonotype. The J gene is TRBJ2-2, the V gene TRBV28, with D tentatively TRBD2 (6 bases). CDR1 and CDR2 from the germline V gene are MDHEN and SYDVKM. The CDR3 contains 14 residues. The V end lost 7 bases, the J end lost 2 bases, and 11 bases lay between the germline ends. The CDR3 DNA follows: TGTGCCAGCATCGCGGGGCCTAACACCGGGGAGCTGTTTTTT. It translates to CASIAGPNTGELFF. The whole variable domain, remainder taken from reference TRBV28 and TRBJ2-2, is DVKVTQSSRYLVKRTGEKVFLECVQDMDHENMFWYRQDPGLGLRLIYFSYDVKMKEKGDIPEGYSVSREKKERFSLILESASTNQTSMYLCASIAGPNTGELFFGEGSRLTVL.

This clonotype was seen ten or more times. This chain links TRBV3-1 with TRBJ1-2, with D unclear. The CDR3 sequence is 13 residues long. Germline assignment: CDR1 LGHDT and CDR2 YNNKEL (reference sequence). Trimming pared 3 bases from V and 4 bases from J, leaving 9 bases between. The CDR3 coding sequence is TGTGCCAGCAGCCACACAGCTACCTATGGCTACACCTTC. Amino acids: CASSHTATYGYTF.

This clonotype was picked up many times. The chain links TRBV11-1 to TRBJ1-1; 8 bases line up with TRBD1. Germline CDR1 SGHAT, CDR2 FQDESV (reference sequence). The junction had 7 bases not matched to a gene; V was cut back by 3 bases and J by 4 bases. The CDR3 runs to 15 residues. The CDR3 reads CASSLATGASTEAFF. The CDR3 bases are TGTGCCAGCAGCTTGGCGACAGGGGCGAGCACTGAAGCTTTCTTT.

This clonotype was counted a few times. The rearrangement links TRBV28 to TRBJ2-1; D is perhaps TRBD1 (6 bases). The CDR3 sequence is 15 residues long. The germline V gene has CDR1 MDHEN and CDR2 SYDVKM. The V end was cut by 4 bases, the J end by 0 bases, with 10 bases between. CDR3 amino acids: CASSSTDSSYNEQFF. The CDR3 DNA reads as TGTGCCAGCAGTTCGACGGACAGCTCCTACAATGAGCAGTTCTTC.

In this sample, this clonotype turned up a few times. This sequence joins TRBV5-6 and TRBJ2-3; 7 bases are shared with TRBD2. CDR1 and CDR2 (germline): SGHDT, YYEEEE. Trimming took 4 bases from V and 9 from J; bases not matched to a gene: 5. The CDR3 extends over 12 amino acids. The CDR3 bases are TGTGCCAGCAGCCCAGGACTAGAGACGCAGTATTTT. It is translated as CASSPGLETQYF.

This clonotype has at least ten counts. The rearrangement joins TRBV5-6 to TRBJ2-1; 9 nucleotides align to TRBD2. The CDR3 has 15 residues. The germline V gene encodes CDR1 SGHDT and CDR2 YYEEEE. The V gene end was trimmed by 0 bases and the J gene end by 5 bases; junction bases not matched to a gene: 3. The chain's CDR3 is CASSLGLAANNEQFF. As DNA, the CDR3 is TGTGCCAGCAGCTTGGGACTAGCGGCAAACAATGAGCAGTTCTTC.